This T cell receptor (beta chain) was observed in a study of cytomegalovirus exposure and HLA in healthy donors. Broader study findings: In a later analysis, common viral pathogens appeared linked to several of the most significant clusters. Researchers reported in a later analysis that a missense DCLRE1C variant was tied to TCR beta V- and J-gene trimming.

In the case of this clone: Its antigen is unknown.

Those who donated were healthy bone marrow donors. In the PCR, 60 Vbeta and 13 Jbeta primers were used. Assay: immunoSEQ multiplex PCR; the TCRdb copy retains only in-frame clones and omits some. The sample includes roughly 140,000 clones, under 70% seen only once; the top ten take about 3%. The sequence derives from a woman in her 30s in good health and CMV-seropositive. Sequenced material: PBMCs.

This chain's CDR3 is CASGGQSPNQPQHF. DNA of the CDR3: TGTGCCAGCGGAGGACAGTCTCCAAATCAGCCCCAGCATTTT. V is TRBV6-1 and J is TRBJ1-5; D is perhaps TRBD1 (6 bases). The CDR3 runs 14 residues. Germline values: CDR1 MNHNS, CDR2 SASEGT. Trimming stripped 8 bases from V and 4 bases from J, with 15 bases between.